This record covers a single TCR beta chain. This clonotype occurred a few times. Its antigen has not been determined. No base quality information exists; no much larger clone differs at one position. The entry originates in a study of blood T cells in healthy people across ages (dated by TCRdb to between 2014 and 2017). Regarding the study in general: Template switching captured roughly one uniquely barcoded TCR beta cDNA molecule per two T cells in model experiments. Using deep sequencing normalized with unique cDNA molecular identifiers, the study measured how TCR beta repertoire diversity changes with age. Donors were grouped into four age groups: young (average approximately 15 years), middle-aged (39), aged (around 60) and long-lived (over 80). To avoid experimental bias, donors of different ages were spread randomly across the sequencing lanes. The study analyzed two additional independent replicas of 1 million unique cDNA reads from the same blood draw for two donors, one aged 18 to 30 and one aged 80 or older. What the authors observed across the whole study: The percentage of naive T cells measured by flow cytometry correlated strongly with observed TCR beta diversity. Because profiling used bulk unsorted PBMCs, naive and antigen-experienced compartments could not be compared conclusively. Compared with the aged group, the long-lived group had more naive CD4+ T cells, fewer expanded clones and increased TCR diversity, a pattern suggesting age selection. Observed TCR beta diversity per million T cells fell roughly linearly with age, and a significant reduction was already apparent by age about 43. Donor CMV infection status was unknown, potentially confounding age-related changes in expanded clonotypes. Total diversity estimates from one million sequenced T cells were considered lower bounds and underestimates.

Germline trimming: 5 bases from V, 3 bases from J; junction bases outside gene matches: 7. The CDR3 holds 14 amino acids from the cysteine to the phenylalanine. The retained sequence is limited to the CDR3, 42 bases, with the frame set at the first base. From the germline V gene (reference sequence), CDR1 is LNHNV and CDR2 is YYDKDF. Libraries were constructed by 5' RACE. The sequencing machine was an Illumina HiSeq 2500. A second roughly 6 to 11 cycle PCR used a sample-barcoded 5' primer and a J-beta primer mix. A template-switch 5' adaptor carrying 12 random nucleotides introduced a unique molecular identifier onto each TCR beta cDNA molecule. Each sample yielded at least 3 million CDR3-containing paired-end reads. First-strand cDNA synthesis was performed from all RNA using the Mint cDNA synthesis kit, with priming by a TRBC-specific oligonucleotide. Following uracil-DNA glycosylase treatment, all cDNA underwent a first 18-cycle PCR with the universal primers M1SS and BC2_uni_R. As for how the authors treated the data: Normalization of each sample was performed by random selection of 1 million high-quality reads, each carrying a distinct molecular identifier. Reads with shared molecular identifiers were discarded instead of being binned into consensus sequences. MiTCR, set to a Q25 quality threshold and the strictest error-elimination algorithm, was used for CDR3 identification, clonotype clustering and error correction. Lower-bound total TCR beta diversity was estimated with a nonparametric unseen species model using Euler transformation. TCRdb reran the public reads through fastp at Q25 and MiXCR, keeping productive beta chains. For every CDR3 protein sequence, its rows merge into one entry that carries the most common genes and DNA. These V and J calls derive from TCRdb rather than the authors' analysis. For this sample the table gives fewer than 2,000,000 distinct CDR3 sequences, of which about 35% were detected only once. Approximately 10% of the sample belongs to the ten largest clones.

The donors were 40 or so Caucasian individuals from Russia, aged roughly 6 to 100 years, who were systemically healthy. Ten milliliters of peripheral blood were drawn from each donor into EDTA-treated Vacutainer tubes. Ficoll-Paque density-gradient centrifugation was used to isolate PBMCs, with at least 6.5 million per sample. Total RNA was extracted from PBMCs with Trizol reagent, with at least 6 micrograms obtained per sample. For every donor, an aliquot of PBMCs went through flow cytometry to measure the percentages of naive CD45RAhigh/CD27high T cells. This sequence uses TRBV15 and TRBJ2-7; TRBD1 matches 7 bases in the middle. This receptor was identified in a woman under 40 in good health. Sequencing used blood. In nucleotide form, the sequence is TGTGCCACCAGCCCCCGGACAGGTTTCTACGAGCAGTACTTC. It translates to CATSPRTGFYEQYF.